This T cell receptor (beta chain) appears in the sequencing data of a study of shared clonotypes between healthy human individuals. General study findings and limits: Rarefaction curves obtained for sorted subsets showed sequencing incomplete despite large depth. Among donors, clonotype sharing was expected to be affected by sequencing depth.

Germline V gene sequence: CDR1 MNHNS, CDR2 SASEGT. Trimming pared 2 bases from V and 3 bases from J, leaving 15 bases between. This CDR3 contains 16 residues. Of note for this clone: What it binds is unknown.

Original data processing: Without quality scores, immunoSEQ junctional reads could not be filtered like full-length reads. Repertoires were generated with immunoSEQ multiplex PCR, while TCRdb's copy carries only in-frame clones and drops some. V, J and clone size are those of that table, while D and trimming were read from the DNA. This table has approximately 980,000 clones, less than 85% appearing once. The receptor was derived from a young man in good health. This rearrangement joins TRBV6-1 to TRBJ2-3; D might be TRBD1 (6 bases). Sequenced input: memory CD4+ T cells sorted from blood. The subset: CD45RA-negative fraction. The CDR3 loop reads CASSELLGAKTDTQYF. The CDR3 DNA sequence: TGTGCCAGCAGTGAACTCTTGGGGGCAAAGACAGATACGCAGTATTTT.